The 17 T cell receptor beta chains below all came from one sample that was sequenced in a study of T cell changes during pregnancy in multiple sclerosis (dated by TCRdb to the late 2010s). Receptors were amplified or captured by the immunoSEQ multiplex PCR assay. TCRdb holds this immuneACCESS table with in-frame rearrangements only. Some clones are missing; in checked studies, unresolved V genes explain under half, and the rest has no known cause. The sample table records 41,000 or so clones; 70% to 90% of these occur just once. The ten largest make up about 0.6% of the sample. The sample here was CD4+ T cells from peripheral blood mononuclear cells, taken in the first trimester of pregnancy. These receptors all come from a female donor with multiple sclerosis, enrolled in a pregnancy study.

V gene TRBV15 combines with J gene TRBJ1-2; TRBD1 matches at 10 bases. J gave up 4 bases and V 8 bases, and 4 bases lay outside the gene matches. The germline V gene has CDR1 LNHNV and CDR2 YYDKDF (reference sequence). This CDR3 comprises 13 residues. CDR3 residues: CATGTGEGYGYTF. The CDR3 DNA follows: TGTGCCACCGGGACAGGGGAGGGCTATGGCTACACCTTC.

V and J are TRBV9 and TRBJ2-1; 10 bases are a match to TRBD2. Germline CDR1 and CDR2: SGDLS and YYNGEE. The V gene end was trimmed by 1 base and the J gene end by 6 bases; junction bases not matched to a gene: 13. This CDR3 is 18 amino acids long. The CDR3 spells CASSVHPTPSGRINEQFF. The DNA of the CDR3 is TGTGCCAGCAGCGTACACCCCACTCCTAGCGGGAGAATCAATGAGCAGTTCTTC.

The gene calls are TRBV30 and TRBJ1-6; D is undetermined. The CDR3 spans 13 residues. CDR1 and CDR2 from the germline V gene are GTSNPN and SVGIG (reference sequence). The germline V and J ends were trimmed by 4 bases and 2 bases, with 6 bases remaining between them. This chain's CDR3 is CAWNGAYNSPLHF. DNA of the CDR3: TGTGCCTGGAACGGAGCCTATAATTCACCCCTCCACTTT.

This chain uses TRBV29-1 with TRBJ1-3; no clear D gene. The CDR3 length is 15 residues. Trimming removed 4 bases from V and 0 bases from J, with 13 bases in between. The germline V gene has CDR1 SQVTM and CDR2 ANQGSEA. CDR3 nucleotide sequence: TGCAGCGTTGCCGACGGGAGAAGCTCTGGAAACACCATATATTTT. Protein: CSVADGRSSGNTIYF.

The V and J genes are TRBV11-3 and TRBJ1-4, with D maybe TRBD1 (6 bases). CDR3 length: 17 residues. Germline values: CDR1 SGHNT, CDR2 YENEEA. V dropped 4 bases and J dropped 3 bases, with 18 bases sitting between them. The CDR3 spells CASSSQLGAGANEKLFF. The CDR3 DNA reads TGTGCCAGCAGCTCCCAACTCGGGGCAGGGGCTAATGAAAAACTGTTTTTT.

This chain connects TRBV5-4 to TRBJ2-5, with a possible D match to TRBD2 (6 bases). The V and J ends lost 4 bases and 5 bases respectively, with 12 bases between them. This CDR3 spans 13 amino acids. In germline, CDR1 is SGHNT, CDR2 YYREEE (reference sequence). CDR3 sequence (DNA): TGTGCCAGCAGCCGGGGACTTCGGGAGACCCAGTACTTC. Protein: CASSRGLRETQYF. Together with reference TRBV5-4 and TRBJ2-5, the CDR3 gives the full variable domain: ETGVTQSPTHLIKTRGQQVTLRCSSQSGHNTVSWYQQALGQGPQFIFQYYREEENGRGNFPPRFSGLQFPNYSSELNVNALELDDSALYLCASSRGLRETQYFGPGTRLLVL.

V and J are TRBV28 and TRBJ1-1; a weak D match, TRBD1 (5 bases). Germline values: CDR1 MDHEN, CDR2 SYDVKM. Between the trimmed V and J ends, which lost 2 bases and 3 bases, there was a span of 16 bases. The length of the CDR3 is 16 residues. The CDR3 protein is CASSLLTGLGDTEAFF. The CDR3 DNA reads TGTGCCAGCAGTTTACTTACAGGCCTTGGGGACACTGAAGCTTTCTTT.

The J gene is TRBJ1-5, the V gene TRBV11-2, with a tentative D call TRBD1 (6 bases). This CDR3 comprises 15 residues. CDR1 SGHAT and CDR2 FQNNGV come from the germline V gene. V lost 1 base, J lost 0 bases, and 7 bases lay in between. The DNA for the CDR3 is TGTGCCAGCAGCTTAGGGACAGTTAGCAATCAGCCCCAGCATTTT. Encoded protein: CASSLGTVSNQPQHF.

V is TRBV4-2 and J is TRBJ2-6; D unresolved. Germline-derived CDR1 and CDR2 are LGHNA and YNFKEQ. The CDR3 contains 14 residues. Between the trimmed V and J ends, which lost 4 bases and 1 base, there was a span of 5 bases. CDR3 coding DNA: TGTGCCAGCAGCCCGGTATCTGGGGCCAACGTCCTGACTTTC. Its protein is CASSPVSGANVLTF.

This rearrangement joins TRBV19 to TRBJ2-1; D is unclear. The V end was cut by 1 base, the J end by 1 base, with 5 bases between. The CDR3 covers 14 residues. Germline V gene data show CDR1 as LNHDA and CDR2 as SQIVND (reference sequence). This chain's CDR3 is CASSIGASYNEQFF. Here the CDR3 DNA reads TGTGCCAGTAGTATAGGAGCGTCCTACAATGAGCAGTTCTTC. The full variable domain, in which reference TRBV19 and TRBJ2-1 provide the parts outside the CDR3, is DGGITQSPKYLFRKEGQNVTLSCEQNLNHDAMYWYRQDPGQGLRLIYYSQIVNDFQKGDIAEGYSVSREKKESFPLTVTSAQKNPTAFYLCASSIGASYNEQFFGPGTRLTVL.

The gene calls are TRBV27 and TRBJ2-7, with D possibly being TRBD2 (6 bases). V was trimmed by 4 bases and J by 3 bases, leaving 19 bases between them. The CDR3 is 16 amino acids. The germline CDR1 and CDR2 sequences are MNHEY and SMNVEV (reference sequence). CDR3 loop: CASSSLVGGYYYEQYF. In DNA form, the CDR3 reads TGTGCCAGCAGTTCCCTGGTGGGGGGATATTACTACGAGCAGTACTTC.

This chain links TRBV4-1 with TRBJ1-1; D might be TRBD1 (6 bases). Per the germline V gene, CDR1 is MGHRA and CDR2 is YSYEKL. The CDR3 runs to 15 residues. Deletions cut 4 bases from V and 4 bases from J, with 16 bases between. The chain's CDR3 is CASSRPGVGSTEAFF. CDR3 nucleotide sequence: TGCGCCAGCAGCCGGCCAGGGGTGGGGAGCACTGAAGCTTTCTTT.

The rearrangement links TRBV4-1 to TRBJ2-1; 10 bases fit TRBD2. V lost 0 bases and J lost 7; bases outside the gene matches: 6. Germline lookup yields CDR1 MGHRA and CDR2 YSYEKL. The CDR3 sequence is 16 residues long. CDR3: CASSQDRAGGKNEQFF. The CDR3 nucleotides read TGCGCCAGCAGCCAAGATCGAGCGGGAGGGAAAAATGAGCAGTTCTTC.

The genes are TRBV6-5 and TRBJ2-1; TRBD2 agrees at 11 bases. Germline trimming cut 5 bases from V and 7 bases from J; bases unmatched to any gene: 7. The V gene's germline CDR1 is MNHEY and CDR2 SVGAGI. The CDR3 contains 15 residues. CDR3 in DNA: TGTGCCAGCAGTCCCCGACTAGCGGGATGGAATGAGCAGTTCTTC. It codes for CASSPRLAGWNEQFF.

The chain uses TRBV6-1 and TRBJ1-2; the D is unclear. Looked up from germline, CDR1 is MNHNS and CDR2 is SASEGT. V lost 6 bases and J lost 5, with 10 bases in between. This CDR3 is 12 amino acids long. The CDR3 spells CASRVERYGYTF. DNA of the CDR3: TGTGCCAGCAGGGTGGAGCGGTATGGCTACACCTTC.

The chain recombines TRBV9 with TRBJ2-1, with 10 bases lining up with TRBD1. This CDR3 region has 18 residues. The V segment lost 4 bases and the J segment 5 bases; nucleotides outside the gene matches: 15. CDR1 is SGDLS and CDR2 is YYNGEE in the germline V gene. The CDR3 protein is CASSFGTGARRSDNEQFF. CDR3 DNA: TGTGCCAGCAGCTTTGGGACAGGGGCTAGACGATCCGACAATGAGCAGTTCTTC.

The CDR3 nucleotides are TGTGCCAGCAGCTTCTTCTCCGGGACAGATCTACGGAATGAGCAGTTCTTC. This encodes CASSFFSGTDLRNEQFF. The chain combines TRBV13 with TRBJ2-1, with 7 bases aligning to TRBD1. Germline lookup yields CDR1 PRHDT and CDR2 FYEKMQ (reference sequence). The CDR3 covers 17 residues. With V trimmed by 3 bases and J by 7 bases, 15 bases remained unmatched.